The clone carrying this T cell receptor (beta chain) occurred once. No antigen is known for it. Germline CDR1 and CDR2: SGHNT and YENEEA. Trimming pared 5 bases from V and 7 bases from J, leaving 15 bases between. There are 13 residues in the CDR3. An approximately 210 ng quantity of DNA, 25,000 to 30,000 T cell genomes, went into the sorted-subset replicate PCRs. Assay: immunoSEQ multiplex PCR; the TCRdb copy retains only in-frame clones and omits some. The data contain 2.3 million or so clones, more than 80% of them singletons. The sample originates from a study of shared clonotypes between healthy human individuals. Study-wide results and limits: Memory subsets had estimated richness that was generally smaller than that of naive subsets. Naive CD4 clonotype sharing across several donors was about 5%.

The specimen sequenced was naive CD4+ T cells from PBMCs. Subset defined: CD45RA+ positively selected. The source of this sequence is a man aged 18 to 30 in good health. Some clones in this sample may be carry-over from other donors' samples. The V and J genes are TRBV11-3 and TRBJ2-7; the D is unclear. The CDR3 here is CASSQEVAREQYF. The CDR3 region has the DNA TGTGCCAGCAGCCAAGAAGTAGCAAGGGAGCAGTACTTC.